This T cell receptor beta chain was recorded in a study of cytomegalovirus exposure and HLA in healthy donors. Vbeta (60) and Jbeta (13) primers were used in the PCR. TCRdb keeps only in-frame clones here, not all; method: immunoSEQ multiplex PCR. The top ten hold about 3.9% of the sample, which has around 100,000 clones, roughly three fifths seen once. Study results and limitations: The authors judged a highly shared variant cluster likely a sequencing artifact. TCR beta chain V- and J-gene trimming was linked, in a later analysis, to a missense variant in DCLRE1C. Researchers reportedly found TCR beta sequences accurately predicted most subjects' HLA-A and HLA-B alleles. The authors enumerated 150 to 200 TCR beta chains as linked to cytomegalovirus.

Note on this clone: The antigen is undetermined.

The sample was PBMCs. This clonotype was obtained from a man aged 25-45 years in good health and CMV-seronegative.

CDR3 loop: CASSLGIAGGLKETQYF. CDR3 nucleotides: TGTGCCAGCAGCTTAGGGATAGCGGGAGGATTAAAAGAGACCCAGTACTTC. The genes are TRBV7-6 and TRBJ2-5; 10 bases match TRBD2. V shed 1 base, J shed 3 bases, and the junction held 8 bases outside the gene matches. This CDR3 has 17 residues. Germline CDR1 and CDR2: SGHVS and FNYEAQ.